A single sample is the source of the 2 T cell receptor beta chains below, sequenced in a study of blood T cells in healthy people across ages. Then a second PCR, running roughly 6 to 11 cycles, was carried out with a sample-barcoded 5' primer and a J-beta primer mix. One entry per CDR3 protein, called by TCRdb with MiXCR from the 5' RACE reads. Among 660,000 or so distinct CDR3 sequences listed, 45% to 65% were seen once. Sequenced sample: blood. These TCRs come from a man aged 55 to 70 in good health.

The CDR3, as DNA: TGTGCCAGCAGTTTAGAGCAGGGGGCTTTGGATGAGCAGTTCTTC. Translation: CASSLEQGALDEQFF. This chain connects TRBV28 to TRBJ2-1, with TRBD1 identical over 8 bases. Per the germline V gene, CDR1 is MDHEN and CDR2 is SYDVKM. The CDR3 length is 15 residues. With 2 bases clipped from V and 8 bases from J, the junction kept 8 bases outside the gene matches.

This CDR3 reads CAIRAGGLYEQYF. In nucleotides, the CDR3 is TGTGCCATCAGAGCAGGGGGCCTCTACGAGCAGTACTTC. The rearrangement uses TRBV10-3 and TRBJ2-7; 8 bases map to TRBD1. CDR1 ENHRY and CDR2 SYGVKD come from the germline V gene. CDR3 length: 13 amino acids. The trim removed 6 bases at V and 3 bases at J, leaving 4 bases unmatched.